Listed here are 5 T cell receptor beta chains from one sample, sequenced in a study of blood T cell repertoires in COVID-19. Produced via immunoSEQ multiplex PCR; TCRdb's table is partial and in-frame only. Seen here are fewer than 300,000 clones, about 85% observed once, and the top ten hold about 14%. The sequencing sample was made of peripheral blood. These receptors all come from a human donor in a cohort sampled during active COVID-19.

The rearrangement links TRBV3-1 (or the pseudogene TRBV3-2) to TRBJ1-6; D gene unclear. The CDR3 has 14 amino acids. Trimming took 3 bases from V and 7 from J, leaving 10 bases between them. CDR1 is LGHDT, CDR2 YNNKEL, per germline (reference sequence). The CDR3 coding sequence is TGTGCCAGCAGCCACAGCTCCGGGAATTCACCCCTCCACTTT. As protein: CASSHSSGNSPLHF.

This clone was counted between two and nine times. CDR3 residues: CASRSSGNYGYTF. The CDR3 bases are TGTGCCAGCAGAAGTTCGGGGAACTATGGCTACACCTTC. J is TRBJ1-2 and V is TRBV28; D gene unclear. The CDR3 consists of 13 residues. Trimming pared 6 bases from V and 2 bases from J, leaving 10 bases between. Germline V lookup: CDR1 MDHEN, CDR2 SYDVKM.

The chain uses TRBV30 and TRBJ1-2; D may be TRBD1 (5 bases). The CDR3 covers 12 residues. The ends were cut back, 5 bases at V and 8 bases at J, with 15 bases in the middle. The germline V gene has CDR1 GTSNPN and CDR2 SVGIG (reference sequence). In DNA, the CDR3 is TGTGCCTGGGGTACAGGTCGCGGAGGCTACACCTTC. Translated: CAWGTGRGGYTF.

The CDR3 DNA reads TGTGCCAGCAGCTTTGGGCCTGAGCAGTTCTTC. This sequence encodes CASSFGPEQFF. The chain has TRBV11-2 and TRBJ2-1; D uncertain. The CDR3 consists of 11 residues. With 3 bases removed from V and 9 bases from J, the gap between germline ends came to 6 bases. Germline loops: CDR1 SGHAT, CDR2 FQNNGV.

The chain joins TRBV19 to TRBJ1-2; TRBD1 might be the D (5 bases). The CDR3 length is 14 residues. The germline CDR1 and CDR2 sequences are LNHDA and SQIVND (reference sequence). The ends were cut back, 8 bases at V and 2 bases at J, with 15 bases in the middle. CDR3 protein: CASSRDSSNYGYTF. The CDR3 nucleotides are TGTGCCAGTTCGAGAGACAGCTCAAACTATGGCTACACCTTC. The variable domain in full, completed from reference TRBV19 and TRBJ1-2, reads DGGITQSPKYLFRKEGQNVTLSCEQNLNHDAMYWYRQDPGQGLRLIYYSQIVNDFQKGDIAEGYSVSREKKESFPLTVTSAQKNPTAFYLCASSRDSSNYGYTFGSGTRLTVV.